This TCR beta chain was recorded in a study of CD8 T cells in Susac syndrome (dated 2019 in TCRdb). With respect to the entire study: Of the Susac syndrome patients who were sequenced, 8 or 9 were in clinical remission while 5 or 6 had clinically active disease. At blood withdrawal, Susac syndrome patients were therapy-naive, treated with corticosteroids (with IVIg additionally given to some), or treated with IVIg alone. Whether CD8+ T cell activation and differentiation in Susac syndrome was antigen driven was tested using repertoire sequencing. The study compared CD8+ T cell repertoire clonality among 11 to 12 healthy donors, 14 Susac syndrome patients and about 16 multiple sclerosis patients.

Study-wide conclusions, independent of this receptor: The study acknowledged that relatively few individuals were included in the TCR sequencing and HLA analysis. Susac syndrome CD8+ repertoires showed clonal expansion, highest in CD8+ TEMRA cells and greater in clinically active than remitting patients. Roughly 15 Susac-specific public clones were identified in the total CD8+ repertoire, and 5 or 6 Susac-specific public clones were identified in the CD8+ TEMRA repertoire.

Remarks on this clonotype: The antigen it recognizes is unknown. Per-base qualities were not stored, and no clone one base away is much larger.

High-throughput TCR beta sequencing profiled peripheral blood CD8+ and CD4+ T cells from healthy donors, Susac syndrome patients and multiple sclerosis patients. The Susac syndrome patients fulfilled recently defined diagnostic criteria for definite or probable disease. Bulk CD8+ and CD4+ T cells were purified by magnetic negative isolation, while CD8+ TEMRA cells were enriched using FACS. Blood was drawn into EDTA tubes, processed within 24 hours, and PBMCs were isolated by density gradient centrifugation. PBMCs destined for TCR sequencing were cryopreserved in liquid nitrogen and later thawed in a 37 °C water bath. The sorted or isolated CD4+, CD8+ and CD8+ TEMRA cells had a purity of 90% or higher. RNA was extracted using the RNeasy kit, and about 0.45 to 1 ug of the RNA was reverse transcribed with random hexamers. TCR beta CDR3 regions were amplified with the immunoSEQ multiplex PCR assay covering 54 Vbeta and 13 Jbeta segments. PCR amplification bias was corrected by using a synthetic template baseline for primer optimization and computational correction. Under the source paper's analysis protocol: Reads were annotated to V, D and J genes according to IMGT and were analyzed with immunoSEQ Analyzer, with only productive sequences retained. Clonality was computed as one minus Shannon entropy normalized by log2 of the number of productive unique sequences. For each patient and control, public and private clones were evaluated within the 100 most prevalent clones. Clones were defined as Susac-specific if absent from the healthy and MS cohorts, from around 1,100 published viral clones and from other ImmuneACCESS disease sequences. Using fastp trimming at Q25 and MiXCR clonotype assembly, TCRdb reanalyzed the public sequencing data and kept in-frame beta chains. Identical CDR3 proteins give one entry, which carries the most common genes and DNA. V and J calls and clone size were set by TCRdb, not the authors. This sample has some 130,000 distinct CDR3 sequences in its table, and roughly 94% of those were observed once. Approximately 0.18% of the sample is held by the ten biggest clonotypes.

V is trimmed back by 4 bases and J by 9 bases, and the junction contains 8 bases that no gene match accounts for. CDR1 is given as DFQATT and CDR2 as SNEGSKA, both from the germline V gene (reference sequence). The CDR3 holds 14 amino acids from the cysteine to the phenylalanine. Only the CDR3 portion is preserved as DNA: 42 bases, with reading frame beginning at the first base. This clonotype originated in a human donor with Susac syndrome. The rearranged chain carries TRBV20-1 and TRBJ2-1; TRBD2 matches 11 bases in the middle. The sample taken for sequencing was CD8+ T cells from PBMCs. The CDR3 region has the sequence CSAMTSGMPLEQFF. The DNA reads as follows: TGCAGTGCTATGACTAGCGGGATGCCTCTTGAGCAGTTCTTC.